Listed below are T cell receptor beta chains from one sample, sequenced in a study of Ad26.COV2.S vaccination and SARS-CoV-2 variants. TCRdb's table, derived via immunoSEQ multiplex PCR, lists solely in-frame clones and lacks some. This sample has 240,000 or so clones; 70% to 90% occur once, and the top ten carry about 10%. The source material was peripheral blood, sampled in a trial of Ad26.COV2.S vaccine versus placebo. The receptors come from a person between 18 and 60 years old who received the Ad26.COV2.S COVID-19 vaccine or a placebo. The conserved cysteine and the conserved F or W are not part of the CDR3 here. A D gene is named only where the DNA matches it firmly.

V gene,J gene,D gene,CDR3 protein
TRBV19,TRBJ2-7,.,ASSVGGLAAYEQY
TRBV9,TRBJ1-2,.,ASSEGVASNYGYT
TRBV27,TRBJ2-7,TRBD2,ASSLAGVSYEQY
TRBV27,TRBJ1-6,.,ASSRVTPTYNSPLH
TRBV5-8,TRBJ2-5,TRBD1,ASSGWTGRAQETQY
TRBV24-1,TRBJ2-1,.,ATSDFGPMQEQF
TRBV7-9,TRBJ1-4,TRBD1,ASSSQGDNEKLF
TRBV7-2,TRBJ2-2,TRBD1,ASSLRTGRTGELF
TRBV28,TRBJ1-2,.,ASSLSYGYT
TRBV5-1,TRBJ2-2,TRBD1,ASSYGQGAIGELF
TRBV20-1,TRBJ1-6,.,SAPLGSPLH
TRBV5-1,TRBJ2-7,TRBD1,ASSLGGQTNHEQY
TRBV9,TRBJ2-1,TRBD1,ASSVVGQGVDEQF
TRBV10-3,TRBJ2-7,.,AISRTGPGGSHEQY
TRBV21-1,TRBJ2-2,.,ASSTGLAGPNTGELF
TRBV19,TRBJ1-5,.,ASRMGGQTNQPQH
TRBV5-1,TRBJ1-1,.,ASRAGWTEAF
TRBV5-5,TRBJ2-2,.,ASSLITGSTGELF
TRBV5-4,TRBJ2-3,.,ASSRDGRTDTQY
TRBV6-5,TRBJ2-7,TRBD2,ASSLSGGVRIGEQY
TRBV29-1,TRBJ1-1,.,SVDGGELKMNTEAF
TRBV3-1/TRBV3-2,TRBJ2-1,TRBD1,ASNGGTGTSYNEQF
TRBV5-1,TRBJ2-2,TRBD2,ASSLYGTITGELF
TRBV28,TRBJ2-3,.,ASRPQHTDTQY
TRBV19,TRBJ2-7,.,ASSPQGSRHYEQY
TRBV28,TRBJ2-7,TRBD1,ARDRDHEQY
TRBV7-8,TRBJ2-5,TRBD2,ASSLPRGVLAEETQY
TRBV30,TRBJ2-3,.,AWSEGHTDTQY
TRBV3-1/TRBV3-2,TRBJ2-1,.,ASSQFGRDEQF
TRBV15,TRBJ2-7,.,ATTAGHRRGEQY
TRBV7-3,TRBJ2-7,.,ASSAGTSYEQY
TRBV2,TRBJ1-1,TRBD1,ASRDRALRNTEAF
TRBV9,TRBJ1-2,TRBD1,ASSAAPGQRNYGYT
TRBV27,TRBJ2-1,.,ASSLVRISYNEQF
TRBV6-6,TRBJ1-1,.,ASSHSLGGGFEAF
TRBV10-3,TRBJ2-7,TRBD2,AIGRETMYEQY
TRBV7-9,TRBJ1-4,TRBD1,ASSETGSGEKLF
TRBV6-5,TRBJ2-7,.,ASSYSTGVAYEQY
TRBV5-1,TRBJ2-2,TRBD2,ASSQLIYREGRPTATGELF